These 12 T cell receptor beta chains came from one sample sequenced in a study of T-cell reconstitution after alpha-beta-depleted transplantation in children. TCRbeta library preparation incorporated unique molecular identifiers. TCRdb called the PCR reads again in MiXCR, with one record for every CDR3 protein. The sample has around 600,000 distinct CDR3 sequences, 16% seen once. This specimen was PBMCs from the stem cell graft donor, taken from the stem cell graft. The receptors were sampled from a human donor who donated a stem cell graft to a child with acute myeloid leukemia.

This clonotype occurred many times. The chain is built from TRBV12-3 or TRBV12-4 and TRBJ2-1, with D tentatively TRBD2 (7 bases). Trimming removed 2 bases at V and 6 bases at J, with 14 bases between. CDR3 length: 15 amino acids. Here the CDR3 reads CASSLRGGGSNEQFF. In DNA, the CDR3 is TGTGCCAGCAGTTTAAGGGGGGGTGGGTCCAATGAGCAGTTCTTC.

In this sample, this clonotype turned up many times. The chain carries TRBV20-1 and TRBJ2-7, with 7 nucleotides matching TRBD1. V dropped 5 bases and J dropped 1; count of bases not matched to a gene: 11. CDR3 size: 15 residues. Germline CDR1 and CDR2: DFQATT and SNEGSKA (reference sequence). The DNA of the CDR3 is TGCAGTGCTTGTCAGGACAGGTCGGAATCCTACGAGCAGTACTTC. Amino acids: CSACQDRSESYEQYF.

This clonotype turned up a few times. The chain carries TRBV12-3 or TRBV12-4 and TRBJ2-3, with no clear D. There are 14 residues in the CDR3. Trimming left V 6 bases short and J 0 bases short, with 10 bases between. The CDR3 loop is CASSQVYSTDTQYF. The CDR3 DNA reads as TGTGCCAGCAGCCAGGTTTATAGCACAGATACGCAGTATTTT.

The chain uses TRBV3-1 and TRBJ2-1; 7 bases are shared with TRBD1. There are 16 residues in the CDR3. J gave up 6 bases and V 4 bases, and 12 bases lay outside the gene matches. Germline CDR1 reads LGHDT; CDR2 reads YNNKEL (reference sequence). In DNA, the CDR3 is TGTGCCAGCAGCCCCATTAAGGGGGCAGGGGGCAATGAGCAGTTCTTC. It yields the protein CASSPIKGAGGNEQFF.

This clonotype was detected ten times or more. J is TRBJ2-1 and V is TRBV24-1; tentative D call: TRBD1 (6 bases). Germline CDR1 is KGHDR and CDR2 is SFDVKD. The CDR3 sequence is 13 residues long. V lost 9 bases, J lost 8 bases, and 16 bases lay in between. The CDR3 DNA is TGTGCCACCGCGGTCCACAGGGATGATGAGCAGTTCTTC. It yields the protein CATAVHRDDEQFF.

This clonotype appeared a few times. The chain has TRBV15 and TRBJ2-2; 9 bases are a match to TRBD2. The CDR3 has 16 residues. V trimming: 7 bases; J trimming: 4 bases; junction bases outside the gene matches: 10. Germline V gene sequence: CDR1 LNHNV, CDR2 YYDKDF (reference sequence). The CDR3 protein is CATTETSGLITGELFF. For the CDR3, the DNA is TGTGCCACCACAGAGACTAGCGGACTCATCACCGGGGAGCTGTTTTTT.

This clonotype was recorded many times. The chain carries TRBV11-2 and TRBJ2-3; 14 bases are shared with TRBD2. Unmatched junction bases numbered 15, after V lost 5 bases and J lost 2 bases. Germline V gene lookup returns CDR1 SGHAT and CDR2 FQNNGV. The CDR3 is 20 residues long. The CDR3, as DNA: TGTGCCAGCAGCATAATCGTCGGGACTAGCGGGGGACGACACACAGATACGCAGTATTTT. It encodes CASSIIVGTSGGRHTDTQYF.

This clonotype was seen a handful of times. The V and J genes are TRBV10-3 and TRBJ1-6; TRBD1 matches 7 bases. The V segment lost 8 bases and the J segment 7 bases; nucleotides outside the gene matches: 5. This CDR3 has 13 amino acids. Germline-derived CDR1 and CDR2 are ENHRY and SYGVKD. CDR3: CAIRRGPNSPLHF. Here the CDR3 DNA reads TGTGCCATCCGGAGGGGGCCAAATTCACCCCTCCACTTT.

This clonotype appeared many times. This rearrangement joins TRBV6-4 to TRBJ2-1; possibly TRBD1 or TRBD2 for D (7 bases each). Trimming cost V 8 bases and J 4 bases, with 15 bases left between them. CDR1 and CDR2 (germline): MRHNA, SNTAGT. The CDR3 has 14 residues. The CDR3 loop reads CASSRGRGYNEQFF. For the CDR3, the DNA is TGTGCCAGCTCCAGGGGGAGGGGGTACAATGAGCAGTTCTTC.

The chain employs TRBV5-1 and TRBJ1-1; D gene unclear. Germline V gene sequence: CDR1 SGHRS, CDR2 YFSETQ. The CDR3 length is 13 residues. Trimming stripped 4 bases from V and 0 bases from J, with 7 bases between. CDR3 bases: TGCGCCAGCAGCGCCAGGATGAACACTGAAGCTTTCTTT. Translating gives CASSARMNTEAFF.

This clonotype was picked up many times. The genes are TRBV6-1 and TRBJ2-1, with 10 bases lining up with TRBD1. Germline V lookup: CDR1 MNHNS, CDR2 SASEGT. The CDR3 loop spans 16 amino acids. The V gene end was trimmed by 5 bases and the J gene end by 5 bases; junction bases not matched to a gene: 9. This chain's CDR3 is CASSKRSGTGDNEQFF. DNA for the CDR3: TGTGCCAGCAGTAAGAGGTCCGGGACAGGGGACAATGAGCAGTTCTTC.

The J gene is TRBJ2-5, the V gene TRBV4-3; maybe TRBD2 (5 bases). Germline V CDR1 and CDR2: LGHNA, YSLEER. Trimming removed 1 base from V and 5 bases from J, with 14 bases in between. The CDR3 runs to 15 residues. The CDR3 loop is CASSQALGTMETQYF. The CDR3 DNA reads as TGCGCCAGCAGCCAAGCACTAGGAACCATGGAGACCCAGTACTTC.